The 2 T cell receptor beta chains presented below share a single source sample, sequenced in a study of technical replicates of blood from a handful of donors (dated 2017 in TCRdb). Library creation used the immunoSEQ multiplex PCR assay. TCRdb stores this immuneACCESS table with in-frame sequences only. Part of the clones is absent; in the studies checked, under half of the shortfall reflects unresolved V genes, and no reason is known for the rest. This sample comprises about 73,000 clones, just over 90% of them detected only once. Of the sample, approximately 0.27% falls within the top ten clones. The sequenced material came from T cells isolated from PBMCs. The receptors here all came from a human donor in good health.

The gene calls are TRBV5-1 and TRBJ2-1; 9 bases are shared with TRBD2. This CDR3 spans 13 amino acids. CDR1 and CDR2 from the germline V gene are SGHRS and YFSETQ. Trimming took 4 bases from V and 12 from J; bases not matched to a gene: 8. CDR3 protein: CASSPRREGGQFF. CDR3 sequence (DNA): TGCGCCAGCAGCCCGAGGCGGGAGGGAGGGCAGTTCTTC.

The chain links TRBV11-1 to TRBJ2-7, with D possibly being TRBD2 (6 bases). This CDR3 is 16 amino acids long. Germline lookup yields CDR1 SGHAT and CDR2 FQDESV (reference sequence). Between the trimmed V and J ends, which lost 5 bases and 0 bases, there was a span of 17 bases. CDR3 in DNA: TGTGCCAGCAGCCCGGGGGAAGGGTGGAGCTCCTACGAGCAGTACTTC. It translates to CASSPGEGWSSYEQYF.